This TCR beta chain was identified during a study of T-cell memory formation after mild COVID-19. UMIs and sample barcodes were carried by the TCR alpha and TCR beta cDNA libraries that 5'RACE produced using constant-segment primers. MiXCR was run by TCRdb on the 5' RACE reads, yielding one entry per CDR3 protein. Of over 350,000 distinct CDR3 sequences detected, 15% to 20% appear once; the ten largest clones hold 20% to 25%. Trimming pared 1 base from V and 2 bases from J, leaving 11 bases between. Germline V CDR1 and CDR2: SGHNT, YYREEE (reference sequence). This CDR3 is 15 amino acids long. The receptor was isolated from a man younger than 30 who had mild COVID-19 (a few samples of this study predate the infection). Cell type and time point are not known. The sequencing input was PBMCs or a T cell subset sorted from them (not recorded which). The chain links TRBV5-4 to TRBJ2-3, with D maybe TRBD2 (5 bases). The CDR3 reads CASSLLSLATDTQYF. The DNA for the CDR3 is TGTGCCAGCAGCTTGTTATCCCTAGCCACAGATACGCAGTATTTT.